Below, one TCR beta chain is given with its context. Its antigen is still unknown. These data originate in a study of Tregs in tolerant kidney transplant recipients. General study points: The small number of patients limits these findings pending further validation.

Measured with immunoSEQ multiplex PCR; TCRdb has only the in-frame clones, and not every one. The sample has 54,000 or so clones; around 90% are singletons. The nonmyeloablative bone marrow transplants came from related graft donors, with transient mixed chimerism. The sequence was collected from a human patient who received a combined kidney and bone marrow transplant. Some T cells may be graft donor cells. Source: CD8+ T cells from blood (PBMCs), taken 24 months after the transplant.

In DNA, the CDR3 is TGTGCCAGCAGCTTAACTGGGGGACAGCGGAATGAGCAGTTCTTC. This sequence encodes CASSLTGGQRNEQFF. This chain uses TRBV7-3 with TRBJ2-1; 7 positions agree with TRBD1. This CDR3 spans 15 amino acids. J lost 7 bases, V lost 0 bases, and 6 bases had no gene match. CDR1 is SGHTA, CDR2 FQGTGA, per germline.